Sequencing of this T cell receptor (beta chain) was carried out in a study of identical twins. TCRdb re-derived calls from the 5' RACE reads in MiXCR, one entry per CDR3 protein. The sample contains 1.5 million to 2 million distinct CDR3 sequences, under 35% of which appear only once. Findings and limits, study-wide: Findings came from cross-sectional statistics, without long-term follow-up of donors. Beta out-of-frame sequences displayed a weaker excess of sharing between twins.

A few counts support this clonotype. Its antigen remains unknown. The source is a newborn girl in good health. Sequences were obtained from cord blood.

CDR3: CASSFSWGQAYGYTF. In DNA, the CDR3 is TGTGCCAGCAGCTTCAGTTGGGGACAGGCCTATGGCTACACCTTC. The rearrangement uses TRBV7-9 and TRBJ1-2; 8 bases match TRBD1. J gave up 4 bases and V 3 bases, and 7 bases lay outside the gene matches. The CDR3 contains 15 residues. CDR1 and CDR2 from the germline V gene are SEHNR and FQNEAQ (reference sequence).